This entry features one T cell receptor (beta chain) sequence. Its antigen is not known. A junction end diverges from the germline sequence, so it may reflect a read error. The data belong to a study of T cells in pancreatic ductal adenocarcinoma. Assay used: immunoSEQ multiplex PCR; TCRdb lists only in-frame clones, some missing. The profile shows about 31,000 clones, approximately 90% of them singletons. No neoadjuvant therapy was given to the selected pancreatic ductal adenocarcinoma patients before their surgery. Findings and caveats of the study: Blood clonality (around 0.072) did not differ significantly from tumor (about 0.12). Tumors hold more CD45RO+ effector T cells, which may bias toward lower diversity. Unique clonotypes were around 8-fold more numerous in blood than in tumor.

Germline V gene data show CDR1 as SSHAT and CDR2 as FNYEAQ (reference sequence). The CDR3 has 14 residues. The chain recombines TRBV7-7 with TRBJ2-1; 9 bases agree with TRBD1. Sequenced input: PBMCs. This clonotype was obtained from a human donor with pancreatic ductal adenocarcinoma. The CDR3 nucleotides are TGTGCTAGCAGCTTAGGGACAGGGCTGGATGAGCAGTTCTTC. Residues: CASSLGTGLDEQFF.